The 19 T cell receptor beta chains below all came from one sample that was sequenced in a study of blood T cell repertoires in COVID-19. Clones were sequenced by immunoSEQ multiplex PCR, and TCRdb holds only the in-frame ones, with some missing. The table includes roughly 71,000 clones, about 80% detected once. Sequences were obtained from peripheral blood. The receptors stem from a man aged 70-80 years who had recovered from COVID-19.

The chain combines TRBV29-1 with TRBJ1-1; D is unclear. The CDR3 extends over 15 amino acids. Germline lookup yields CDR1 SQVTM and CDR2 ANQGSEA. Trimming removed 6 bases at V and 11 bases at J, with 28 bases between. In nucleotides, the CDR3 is TGCAGCGTCCTACCCCGAGGCAACCCGGGCGGGAGGGCTTTCTTT. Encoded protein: CSVLPRGNPGGRAFF.

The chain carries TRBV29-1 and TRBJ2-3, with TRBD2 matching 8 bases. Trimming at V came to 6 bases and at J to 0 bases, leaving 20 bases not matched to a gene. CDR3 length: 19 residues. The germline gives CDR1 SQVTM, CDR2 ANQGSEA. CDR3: CSVGGGRRDSIWSTDTQYF. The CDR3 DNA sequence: TGCAGCGTCGGGGGGGGGCGCCGGGATTCGATTTGGAGCACAGATACGCAGTATTTT.

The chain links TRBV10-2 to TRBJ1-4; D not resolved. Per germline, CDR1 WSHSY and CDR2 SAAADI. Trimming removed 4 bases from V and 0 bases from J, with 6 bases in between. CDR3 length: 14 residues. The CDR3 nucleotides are TGCGCCAGCAGTGCAGATACAACTAATGAAAAACTGTTTTTT. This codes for CASSADTTNEKLFF.

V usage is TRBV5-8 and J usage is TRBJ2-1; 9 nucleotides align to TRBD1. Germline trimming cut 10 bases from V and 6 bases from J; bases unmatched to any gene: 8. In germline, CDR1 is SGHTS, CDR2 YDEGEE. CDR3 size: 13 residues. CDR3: CAPNRDRVNEQFF. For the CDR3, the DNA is TGTGCCCCTAACCGGGACAGGGTCAATGAGCAGTTCTTC.

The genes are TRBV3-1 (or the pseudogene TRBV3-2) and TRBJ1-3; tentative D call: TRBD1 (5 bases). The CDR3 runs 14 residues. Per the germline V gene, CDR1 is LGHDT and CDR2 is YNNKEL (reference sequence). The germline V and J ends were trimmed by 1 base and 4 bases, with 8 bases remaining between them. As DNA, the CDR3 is TGTGCCAGCAGCCAAGGGGGGGAAGGAAACACCATATATTTT. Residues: CASSQGGEGNTIYF.

CDR3 residues: CASSSTGAFATNEKLFF. The CDR3 DNA is TGCGCCAGCAGCTCGACAGGGGCTTTTGCAACTAATGAAAAACTGTTTTTT. V gene TRBV5-1 combines with J gene TRBJ1-4; 8 nucleotides line up with TRBD1. J was trimmed by 0 bases and V by 3 bases; bases with no gene match: 7. The CDR3 extends over 17 amino acids. Germline assignment: CDR1 SGHRS and CDR2 YFSETQ.

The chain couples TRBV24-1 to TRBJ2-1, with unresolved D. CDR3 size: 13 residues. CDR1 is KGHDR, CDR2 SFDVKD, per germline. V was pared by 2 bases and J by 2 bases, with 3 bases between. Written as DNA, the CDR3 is TGTGCCACCAGTGATTCCACCTACAATGAGCAGTTCTTC. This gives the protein CATSDSTYNEQFF.

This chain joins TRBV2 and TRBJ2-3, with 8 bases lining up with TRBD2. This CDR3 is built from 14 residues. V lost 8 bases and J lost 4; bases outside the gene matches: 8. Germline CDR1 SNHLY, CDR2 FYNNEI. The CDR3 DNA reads TGTGCCAGCTTTTACGGGGGGGCCGCAGATACGCAGTATTTT. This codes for CASFYGGAADTQYF.

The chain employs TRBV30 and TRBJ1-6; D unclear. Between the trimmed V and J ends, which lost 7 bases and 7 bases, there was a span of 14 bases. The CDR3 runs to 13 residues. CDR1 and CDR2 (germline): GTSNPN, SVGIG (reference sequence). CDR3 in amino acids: CAYAGDGNSPLHF. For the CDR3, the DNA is TGTGCCTACGCCGGAGACGGAAATTCACCCCTCCACTTT.

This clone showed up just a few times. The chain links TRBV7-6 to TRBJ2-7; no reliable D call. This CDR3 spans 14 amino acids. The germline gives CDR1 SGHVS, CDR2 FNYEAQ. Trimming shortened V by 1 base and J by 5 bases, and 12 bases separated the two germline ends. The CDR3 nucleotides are TGTGCCAGCAGCTTAGGACCCGGGTCCCACGAGCAGTACTTC. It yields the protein CASSLGPGSHEQYF.

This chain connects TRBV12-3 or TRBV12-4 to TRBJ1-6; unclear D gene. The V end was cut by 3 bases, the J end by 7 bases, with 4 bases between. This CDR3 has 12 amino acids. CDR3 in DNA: TGTGCCAGCAGTTTTCCGAATTCACCCCTCCACTTT. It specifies CASSFPNSPLHF.

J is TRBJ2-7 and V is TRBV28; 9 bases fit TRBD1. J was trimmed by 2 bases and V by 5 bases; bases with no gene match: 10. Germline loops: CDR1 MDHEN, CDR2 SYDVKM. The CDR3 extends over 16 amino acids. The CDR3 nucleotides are TGTGCCAGCAGTCCTCCAACAGGGGGCGGCCCCTACGAGCAGTACTTC. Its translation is CASSPPTGGGPYEQYF.

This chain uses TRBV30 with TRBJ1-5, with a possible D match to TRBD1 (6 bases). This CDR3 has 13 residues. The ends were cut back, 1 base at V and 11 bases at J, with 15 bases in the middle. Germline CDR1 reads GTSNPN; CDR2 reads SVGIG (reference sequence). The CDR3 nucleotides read TGTGCCTGGAGTGACAGGGATAACGGGGCCCAGCATTTT. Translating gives CAWSDRDNGAQHF. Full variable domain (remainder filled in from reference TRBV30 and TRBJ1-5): SQTIHQWPATLVQPVGSPLSLECTVEGTSNPNLYWYRQAAGRGLQLLFYSVGIGQISSEVPQNLSASRPQDRQFILSSKKLLLSDSGFYLCAWSDRDNGAQHFGDGTRLSIL.

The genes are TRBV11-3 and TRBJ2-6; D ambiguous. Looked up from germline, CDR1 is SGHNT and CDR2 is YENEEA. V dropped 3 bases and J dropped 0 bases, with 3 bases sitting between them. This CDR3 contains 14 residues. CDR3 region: CASSLASGANVLTF. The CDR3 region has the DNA TGTGCCAGCAGCTTGGCCTCTGGGGCCAACGTCCTGACTTTC. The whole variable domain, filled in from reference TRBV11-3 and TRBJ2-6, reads EAGVVQSPRYKIIEKKQPVAFWCNPISGHNTLYWYLQNLGQGPELLIRYENEEAVDDSQLPKDRFSAERLKGVDSTLKIQPAELGDSAVYLCASSLASGANVLTFGAGSRLTVL.

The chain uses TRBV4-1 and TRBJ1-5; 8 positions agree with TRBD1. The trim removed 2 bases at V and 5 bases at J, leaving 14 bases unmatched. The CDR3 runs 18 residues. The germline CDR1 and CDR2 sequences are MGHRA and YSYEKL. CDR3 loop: CASSQHFGGGRGHQPQHF. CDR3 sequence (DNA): TGCGCCAGCAGCCAACATTTCGGAGGGGGCAGGGGGCATCAGCCCCAGCATTTT.

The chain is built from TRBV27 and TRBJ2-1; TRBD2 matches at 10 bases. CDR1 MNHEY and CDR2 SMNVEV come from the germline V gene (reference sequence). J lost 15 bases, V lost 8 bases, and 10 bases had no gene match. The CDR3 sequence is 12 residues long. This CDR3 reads CASATTSGIRFF. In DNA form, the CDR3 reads TGTGCCAGCGCCACCACTAGCGGGATTCGGTTCTTC.

DNA for the CDR3: TGTGCCAGCAGCTCCCAGGGCGAGCAGTACTTC. It translates to CASSSQGEQYF. This chain uses TRBV5-4 with TRBJ2-7; D may be TRBD1 (5 bases). The length of the CDR3 is 11 residues. V lost 3 bases and J 6 bases, leaving 7 bases between the germline ends. CDR1 and CDR2 (germline): SGHNT, YYREEE (reference sequence).

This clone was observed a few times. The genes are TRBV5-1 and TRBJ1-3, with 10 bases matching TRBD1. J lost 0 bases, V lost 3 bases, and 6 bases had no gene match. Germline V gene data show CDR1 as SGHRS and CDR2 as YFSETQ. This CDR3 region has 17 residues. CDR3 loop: CASSSGGTGDSGNTIYF. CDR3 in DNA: TGCGCCAGCAGCTCTGGGGGGACAGGGGACTCTGGAAACACCATATATTTT.

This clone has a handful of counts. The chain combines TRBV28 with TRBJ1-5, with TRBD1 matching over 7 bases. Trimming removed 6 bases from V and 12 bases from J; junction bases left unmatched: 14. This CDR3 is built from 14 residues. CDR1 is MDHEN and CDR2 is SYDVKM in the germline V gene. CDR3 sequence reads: CASRTGQVLRGQHF. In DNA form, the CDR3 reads TGTGCCAGCAGAACAGGACAGGTCTTGAGGGGCCAGCATTTT.